These 26 T cell receptor beta chains were all obtained from the same sample, sequenced in a study of T cell changes during pregnancy in multiple sclerosis. Assay used: immunoSEQ multiplex PCR; TCRdb lists only in-frame clones, some missing. Of about 50,000 clones in the sample, around nine tenths were seen once. The sample in question was CD4+ T cells from peripheral blood mononuclear cells, obtained after pregnancy. The receptor set was obtained from a female donor in good health, enrolled as a control in a pregnancy study.

This chain links TRBV12-2 with TRBJ1-5. TRBV12-2 corresponds to a pseudogene. CDR3 length: 18 amino acids. In DNA, the CDR3 is TGTGCAAGTGGACCTATGTGCGGGGACCTTTATAGCAATCAGCCCCAGCATTTT. It encodes CASGPMCGDLYSNQPQHF.

The gene calls are TRBV7-2 and TRBJ2-1; 10 bases agree with TRBD2. From germline, CDR1 is SGHTA and CDR2 FQGNSA. V shed 5 bases, J shed 8 bases, and the junction held 9 bases outside the gene matches. The CDR3 has 15 amino acids. The CDR3 sequence is CASSPPGLANHEQFF. The DNA of the CDR3 is TGTGCCAGCAGCCCCCCGGGACTAGCGAATCATGAGCAGTTCTTC.

The chain recombines TRBV6-6 with TRBJ1-2; no reliable D call. CDR3 size: 16 residues. Germline assignment: CDR1 MNHNY and CDR2 SVGAGI (reference sequence). With 2 bases removed from V and 6 bases from J, the gap between germline ends came to 19 bases. As DNA, the CDR3 is TGTGCCAGCAGTTACCCGATTGGTACAGCTTCGGATGGCTACACCTTC. Its protein product is CASSYPIGTASDGYTF.

The rearrangement uses TRBV6-1 and TRBJ1-5; 8 bases map to TRBD1. Germline V CDR1 and CDR2: MNHNS, SASEGT. V was pared by 0 bases and J by 7 bases, with 2 bases of the junction left unmatched. CDR3 length: 14 amino acids. The DNA for the CDR3 is TGTGCCAGCAGTGAAGCGGACAGGGCACAGCCCCAGCATTTT. It is translated as CASSEADRAQPQHF.

This chain joins TRBV5-4 and TRBJ2-7; a possible D gene is TRBD2 (6 bases). The CDR3 is made up of 14 amino acids. Looked up from germline, CDR1 is SGHNT and CDR2 is YYREEE (reference sequence). The germline V and J ends were trimmed by 0 bases and 6 bases, with 13 bases remaining between them. The chain's CDR3 is CASSLELRESEQYF. In DNA, the CDR3 is TGTGCCAGCAGCTTGGAGTTGCGGGAAAGCGAGCAGTACTTC.

Concerning this clone: This same CDR3 is encoded by further DNA sequences in the sample. The chain uses TRBV28 and TRBJ2-7; weak D call: TRBD2 (5 bases). This CDR3 comprises 13 residues. Trimming removed 2 bases from V and 0 bases from J, with 5 bases in between. In germline, CDR1 is MDHEN, CDR2 SYDVKM. The CDR3 nucleotides are TGTGCCAGCAGTTTAGGGAGCTCCTACGAGCAGTACTTC. The encoded protein is CASSLGSSYEQYF.

As for this clone: Germline is not matched at one junction end, which may reflect a read error. The DNA of the CDR3 is TGTGCCAGCAGTTTATCTTTCCGGGACTCCTTTGGTTGG. Translation gives CASSLSFRDSFGW. J is TRBJ1-5 and V is TRBV28; possible D gene TRBD1, 5 bases. The CDR3 is 13 residues long. CDR1 MDHEN and CDR2 SYDVKM come from the germline V gene.

The CDR3 DNA sequence: TGTGCCAGCTCGGCCACAGATACGCAGTATTTT. Translation: CASSATDTQYF. The chain has TRBV18 and TRBJ2-3, with no clear D. Trimming took off 6 bases at V and 2 bases at J, with 3 bases between the two ends. The CDR3 totals 11 residues. CDR1 and CDR2 (germline): KGHSH, LQKENI.

V gene TRBV18 combines with J gene TRBJ2-7, with D perhaps matching TRBD2 (6 bases). Per the germline V gene, CDR1 is KGHSH and CDR2 is LQKENI. CDR3 length: 15 amino acids. Trimming pared 5 bases from V and 0 bases from J, leaving 14 bases between. CDR3 sequence (DNA): TGTGCCAGCTCAGGGGACTCGAGGAGCTCCTACGAGCAGTACTTC. This translates into CASSGDSRSSYEQYF.

The rearrangement links TRBV30 to TRBJ1-1, with TRBD1 identical over 8 bases. Germline V lookup: CDR1 GTSNPN, CDR2 SVGIG (reference sequence). The CDR3 consists of 17 residues. With V trimmed by 7 bases and J by 3 bases, 19 bases remained unmatched. The CDR3 DNA is TGTGCCTCCGGACAGGGCGAATTCAAATCCTTGGACACTGAAGCTTTCTTT. Protein product: CASGQGEFKSLDTEAFF.

The genes are TRBV7-3 and TRBJ1-2; 8 nucleotides line up with TRBD1. From germline, CDR1 is SGHTA and CDR2 FQGTGA. With 5 bases clipped from V and 8 bases from J, the junction kept 7 bases outside the gene matches. The CDR3 consists of 13 residues. CDR3 amino acids: CASSRDRGRGYTF. For the CDR3, the DNA is TGTGCCAGCAGCCGCGACAGGGGCAGAGGCTACACCTTC.

The chain links TRBV4-2 to TRBJ1-2; 7 bases are shared with TRBD1. V trimming: 0 bases; J trimming: 4 bases; junction bases outside the gene matches: 2. CDR1 is LGHNA and CDR2 is YNFKEQ in the germline V gene. The CDR3 runs 14 residues. The CDR3 nucleotides are TGTGCCAGCAGCCAAGAAAACAGGGGCTATGGCTACACCTTC. Residues: CASSQENRGYGYTF.

The chain uses TRBV5-6 and TRBJ2-3, with D possibly matching TRBD2 (6 bases). This CDR3 has 16 amino acids. Germline-derived CDR1 and CDR2 are SGHDT and YYEEEE. With 1 base removed from V and 2 bases from J, the gap between germline ends came to 14 bases. Here the CDR3 DNA reads TGTGCCAGCAGCTTGATTTTTGCGGGGAACACAGATACGCAGTATTTT. Protein sequence: CASSLIFAGNTDTQYF.

The rearrangement links TRBV7-9 to TRBJ2-3, with 9 bases that match TRBD2. Trimming at V came to 5 bases and at J to 0 bases, leaving 12 bases not matched to a gene. The CDR3 length is 18 residues. Germline loops: CDR1 SEHNR, CDR2 FQNEAQ (reference sequence). In DNA, the CDR3 is TGTGCCAGCAGCCCTAAGGCTAGCGGGAAGGGAAGCACAGATACGCAGTATTTT. Translating it yields CASSPKASGKGSTDTQYF.

The chain carries TRBV7-8 and TRBJ2-3; TRBD2 matches 15 bases. The V gene's germline CDR1 is SGHVS and CDR2 FQNEAQ. The CDR3 has 18 amino acids. V lost 5 bases and J lost 4; bases outside the gene matches: 10. CDR3 sequence: CASSMGLAGGVFPDTQYF. The CDR3 bases are TGTGCCAGCAGCATGGGACTAGCGGGAGGAGTCTTCCCAGATACGCAGTATTTT.

The rearrangement uses TRBV28 and TRBJ1-1; D may be TRBD1 (6 bases). The CDR3 runs 14 residues. V dropped 3 bases and J dropped 4 bases, with 12 bases sitting between them. Germline values: CDR1 MDHEN, CDR2 SYDVKM. The CDR3 DNA reads TGTGCCAGCAGTTTCGCGGGGGCTGGCACTGAAGCTTTCTTT. It translates to CASSFAGAGTEAFF.

V and J are TRBV7-9 and TRBJ1-1, with D possibly matching TRBD1 (5 bases). The CDR3 is 14 residues long. The germline gives CDR1 SEHNR, CDR2 FQNEAQ (reference sequence). Trimming left V 7 bases short and J 4 bases short, with 16 bases between. CDR3 protein: CASNEMGGGTEAFF. CDR3 DNA: TGTGCCAGCAACGAAATGGGGGGGGGCACTGAAGCTTTCTTT.

This chain links TRBV28 with TRBJ1-4; tentatively, D is TRBD1 (6 bases). V lost 6 bases, J lost 6 bases, and 29 bases lay in between. The CDR3 is made up of 19 amino acids. The V gene's germline CDR1 is MDHEN and CDR2 SYDVKM. The CDR3 DNA follows: TGTGCCAGCAGCCAAGTATCGGGCCAGGGGCGCTGGGGAGATGAAAAACTGTTTTTT. Its translation is CASSQVSGQGRWGDEKLFF.

V gene TRBV6-1 combines with J gene TRBJ2-1; weak D call: TRBD2 (7 bases). Trimming stripped 10 bases from V and 4 bases from J, with 17 bases between. The germline gives CDR1 MNHNS, CDR2 SASEGT. CDR3 length: 14 residues. CDR3 bases: TGTGCCACCGTTAGGGGGGGGGCATACAATGAGCAGTTCTTC. This encodes CATVRGGAYNEQFF.

The V call is TRBV7-3, the J call TRBJ2-1; 8 bases agree with TRBD2. After removal of 3 bases from V and 9 bases from J, the junction contained 7 bases not matched to a gene. Germline V lookup: CDR1 SGHTA, CDR2 FQGTGA. The CDR3 length is 14 residues. CDR3 loop: CASSLASGGSEQFF. CDR3 in DNA: TGTGCCAGCAGCTTGGCCAGCGGGGGTAGTGAGCAGTTCTTC.

This clone was seen just once. The chain is built from TRBV19 and TRBJ2-7; possibly TRBD2 for D (6 bases). The germline CDR1 and CDR2 sequences are LNHDA and SQIVND (reference sequence). There are 17 residues in the CDR3. V lost 5 bases and J 0 bases, leaving 20 bases between the germline ends. For the CDR3, the DNA is TGTGCCAGTAGTGAAATGGGGGGACGCACTTCCTCCTACGAGCAGTACTTC. Translation: CASSEMGGRTSSYEQYF.

The gene calls are TRBV7-6 and TRBJ2-7, with 10 nucleotides matching TRBD2. CDR1 SGHVS and CDR2 FNYEAQ come from the germline V gene. The V and J ends lost 5 bases and 3 bases, in that order; junction bases with no gene match: 7. This CDR3 has 15 residues. The CDR3 DNA reads as TGTGCCAGCAGCCGTAGCGGGGGGACTGACTACGAGCAGTACTTC. This codes for CASSRSGGTDYEQYF.

The chain joins TRBV9 to TRBJ1-3; D uncertain. Between the trimmed V and J ends, which lost 5 bases and 0 bases, there was a span of 6 bases. The CDR3 is 13 residues long. The germline V gene encodes CDR1 SGDLS and CDR2 YYNGEE. The CDR3 region has the DNA TGTGCCAGCAGGGCAGACTCTGGAAACACCATATATTTT. Amino acids: CASRADSGNTIYF.

The chain carries TRBV19 and TRBJ2-1; 9 bases line up with TRBD2. The CDR3 covers 16 residues. Trimming cost V 7 bases and J 1 base; bases outside gene matches: 8. Germline V gives CDR1 LNHDA, CDR2 SQIVND (reference sequence). CDR3 protein: CASIGREGNSYNEQFF. CDR3 DNA: TGTGCCAGTATCGGGCGGGAGGGTAATTCCTACAATGAGCAGTTCTTC.

The rearrangement links TRBV5-1 to TRBJ2-7; the D gene is possibly TRBD2 (6 bases). The CDR3 spans 14 residues. In germline, CDR1 is SGHRS, CDR2 YFSETQ. Trimming cost V 0 bases and J 0 bases, with 7 bases left between them. The CDR3 DNA is TGCGCCAGCAGCTTGGGGACTACCTCCTACGAGCAGTACTTC. Amino acids: CASSLGTTSYEQYF.

This clone was seen only once. The chain has TRBV7-6 and TRBJ2-1; no definite D call. CDR1 SGHVS and CDR2 FNYEAQ come from the germline V gene. V lost 5 bases and J lost 4, with 12 bases in between. The CDR3 contains 14 residues. This chain's CDR3 is CASSSSSGYNEQFF. The CDR3 DNA is TGTGCCAGCAGCAGTTCCTCAGGTTACAATGAGCAGTTCTTC.